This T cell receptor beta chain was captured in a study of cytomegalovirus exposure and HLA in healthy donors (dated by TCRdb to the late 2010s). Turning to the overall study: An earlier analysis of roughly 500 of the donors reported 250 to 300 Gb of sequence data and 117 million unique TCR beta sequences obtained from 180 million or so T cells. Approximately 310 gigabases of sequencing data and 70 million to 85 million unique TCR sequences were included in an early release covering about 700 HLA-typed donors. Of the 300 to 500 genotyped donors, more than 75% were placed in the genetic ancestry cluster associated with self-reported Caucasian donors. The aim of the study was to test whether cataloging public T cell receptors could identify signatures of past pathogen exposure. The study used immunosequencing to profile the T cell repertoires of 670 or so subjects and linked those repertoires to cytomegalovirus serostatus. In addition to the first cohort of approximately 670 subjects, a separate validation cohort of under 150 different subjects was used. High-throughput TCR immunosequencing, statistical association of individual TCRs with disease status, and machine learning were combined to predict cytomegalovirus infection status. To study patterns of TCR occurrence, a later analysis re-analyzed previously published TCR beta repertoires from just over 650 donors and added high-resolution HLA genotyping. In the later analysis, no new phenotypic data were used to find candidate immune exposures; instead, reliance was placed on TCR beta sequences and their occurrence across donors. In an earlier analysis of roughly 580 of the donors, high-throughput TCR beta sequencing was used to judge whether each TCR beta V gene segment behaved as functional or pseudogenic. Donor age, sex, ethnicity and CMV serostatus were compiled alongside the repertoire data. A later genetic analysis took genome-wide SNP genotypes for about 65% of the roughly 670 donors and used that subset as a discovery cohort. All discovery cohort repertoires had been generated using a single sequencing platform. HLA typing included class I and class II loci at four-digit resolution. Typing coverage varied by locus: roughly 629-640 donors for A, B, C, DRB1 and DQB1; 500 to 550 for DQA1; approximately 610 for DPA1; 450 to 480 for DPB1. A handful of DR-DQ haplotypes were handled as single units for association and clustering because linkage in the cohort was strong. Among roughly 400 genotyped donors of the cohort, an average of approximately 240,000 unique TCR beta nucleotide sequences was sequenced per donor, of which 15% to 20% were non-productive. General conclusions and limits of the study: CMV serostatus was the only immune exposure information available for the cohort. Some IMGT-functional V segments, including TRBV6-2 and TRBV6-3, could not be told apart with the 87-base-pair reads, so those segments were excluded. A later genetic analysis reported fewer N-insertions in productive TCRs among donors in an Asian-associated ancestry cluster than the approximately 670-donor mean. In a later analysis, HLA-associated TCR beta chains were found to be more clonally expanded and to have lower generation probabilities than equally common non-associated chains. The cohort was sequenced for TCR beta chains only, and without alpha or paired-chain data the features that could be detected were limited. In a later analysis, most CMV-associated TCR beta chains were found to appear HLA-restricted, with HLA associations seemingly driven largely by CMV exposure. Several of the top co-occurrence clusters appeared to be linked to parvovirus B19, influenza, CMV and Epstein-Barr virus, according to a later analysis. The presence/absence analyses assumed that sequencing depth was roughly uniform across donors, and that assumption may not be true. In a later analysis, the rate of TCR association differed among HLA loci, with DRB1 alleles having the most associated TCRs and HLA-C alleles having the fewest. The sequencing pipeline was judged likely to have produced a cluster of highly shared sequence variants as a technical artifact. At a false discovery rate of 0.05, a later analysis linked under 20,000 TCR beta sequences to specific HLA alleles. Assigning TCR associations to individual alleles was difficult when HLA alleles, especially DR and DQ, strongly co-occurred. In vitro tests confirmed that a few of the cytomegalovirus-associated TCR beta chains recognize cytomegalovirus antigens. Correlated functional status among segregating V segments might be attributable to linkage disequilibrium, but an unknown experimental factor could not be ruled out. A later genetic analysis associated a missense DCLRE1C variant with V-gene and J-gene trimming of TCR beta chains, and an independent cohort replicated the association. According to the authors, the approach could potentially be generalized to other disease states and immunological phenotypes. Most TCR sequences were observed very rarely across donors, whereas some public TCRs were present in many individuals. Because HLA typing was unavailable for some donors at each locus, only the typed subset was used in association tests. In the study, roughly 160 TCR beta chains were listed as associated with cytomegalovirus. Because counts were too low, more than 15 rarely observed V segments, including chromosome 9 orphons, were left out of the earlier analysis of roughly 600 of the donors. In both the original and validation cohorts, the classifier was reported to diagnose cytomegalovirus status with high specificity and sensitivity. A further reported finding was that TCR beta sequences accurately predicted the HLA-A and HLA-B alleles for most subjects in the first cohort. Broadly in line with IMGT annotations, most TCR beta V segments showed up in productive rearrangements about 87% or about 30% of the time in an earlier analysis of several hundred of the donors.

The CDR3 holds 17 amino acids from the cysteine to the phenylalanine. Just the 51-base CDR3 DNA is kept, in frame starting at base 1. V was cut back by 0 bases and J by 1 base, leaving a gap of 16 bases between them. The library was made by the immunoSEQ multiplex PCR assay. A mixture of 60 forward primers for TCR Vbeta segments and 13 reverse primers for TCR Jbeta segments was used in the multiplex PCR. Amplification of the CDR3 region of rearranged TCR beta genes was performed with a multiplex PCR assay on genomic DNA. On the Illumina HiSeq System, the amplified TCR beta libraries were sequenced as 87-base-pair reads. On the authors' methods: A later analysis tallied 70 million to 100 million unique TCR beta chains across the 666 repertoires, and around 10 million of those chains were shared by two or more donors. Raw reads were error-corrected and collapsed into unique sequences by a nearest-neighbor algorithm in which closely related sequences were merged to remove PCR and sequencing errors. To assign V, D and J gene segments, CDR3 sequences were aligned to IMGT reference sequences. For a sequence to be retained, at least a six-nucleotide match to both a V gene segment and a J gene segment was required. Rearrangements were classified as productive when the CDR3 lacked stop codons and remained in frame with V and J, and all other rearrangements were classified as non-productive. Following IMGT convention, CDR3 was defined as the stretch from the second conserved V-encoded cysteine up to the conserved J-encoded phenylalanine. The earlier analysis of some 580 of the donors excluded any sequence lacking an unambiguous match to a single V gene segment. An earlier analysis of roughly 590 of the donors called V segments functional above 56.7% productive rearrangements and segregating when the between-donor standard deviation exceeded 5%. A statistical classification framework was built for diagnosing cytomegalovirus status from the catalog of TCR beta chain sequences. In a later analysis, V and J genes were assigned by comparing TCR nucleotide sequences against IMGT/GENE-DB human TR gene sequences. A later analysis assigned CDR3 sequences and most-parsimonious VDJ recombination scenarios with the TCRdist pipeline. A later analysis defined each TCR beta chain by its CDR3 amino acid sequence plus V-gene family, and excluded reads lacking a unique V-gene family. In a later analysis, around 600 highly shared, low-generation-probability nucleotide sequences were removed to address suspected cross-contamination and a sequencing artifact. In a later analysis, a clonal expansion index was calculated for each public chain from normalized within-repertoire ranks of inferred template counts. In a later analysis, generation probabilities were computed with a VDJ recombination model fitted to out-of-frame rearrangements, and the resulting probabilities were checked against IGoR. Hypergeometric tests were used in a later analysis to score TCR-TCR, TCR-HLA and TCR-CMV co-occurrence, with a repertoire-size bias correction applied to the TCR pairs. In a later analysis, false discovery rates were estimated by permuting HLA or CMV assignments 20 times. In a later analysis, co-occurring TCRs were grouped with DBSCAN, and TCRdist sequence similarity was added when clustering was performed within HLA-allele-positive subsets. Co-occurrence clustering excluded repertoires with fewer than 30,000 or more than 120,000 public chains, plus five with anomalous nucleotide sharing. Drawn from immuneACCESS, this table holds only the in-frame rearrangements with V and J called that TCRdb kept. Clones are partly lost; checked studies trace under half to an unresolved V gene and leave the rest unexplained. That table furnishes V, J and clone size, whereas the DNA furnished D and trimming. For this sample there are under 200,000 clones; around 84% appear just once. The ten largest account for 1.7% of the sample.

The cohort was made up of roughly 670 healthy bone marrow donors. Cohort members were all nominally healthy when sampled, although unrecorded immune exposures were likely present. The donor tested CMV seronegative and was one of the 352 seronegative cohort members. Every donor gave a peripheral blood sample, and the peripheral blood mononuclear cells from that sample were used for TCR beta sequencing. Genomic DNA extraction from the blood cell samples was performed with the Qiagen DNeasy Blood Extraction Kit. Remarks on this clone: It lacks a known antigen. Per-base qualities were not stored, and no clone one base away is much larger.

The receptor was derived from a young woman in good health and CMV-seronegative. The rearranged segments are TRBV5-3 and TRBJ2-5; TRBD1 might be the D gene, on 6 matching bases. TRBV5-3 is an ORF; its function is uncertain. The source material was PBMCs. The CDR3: CARSLVKQGQRQETQYF. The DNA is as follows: TGTGCCAGAAGCTTGGTCAAGCAAGGACAGCGCCAAGAGACCCAGTACTTC.